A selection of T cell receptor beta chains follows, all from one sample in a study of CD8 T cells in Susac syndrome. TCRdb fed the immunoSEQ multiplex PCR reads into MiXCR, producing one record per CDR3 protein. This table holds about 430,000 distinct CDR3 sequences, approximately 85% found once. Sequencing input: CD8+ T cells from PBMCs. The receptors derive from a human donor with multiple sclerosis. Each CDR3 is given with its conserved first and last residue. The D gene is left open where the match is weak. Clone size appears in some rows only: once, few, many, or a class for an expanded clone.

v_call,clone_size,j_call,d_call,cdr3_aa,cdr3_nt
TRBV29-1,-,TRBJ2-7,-,CSVEHPTGPHYEQYF,TGCAGCGTTGAACATCCAACAGGACCACACTACGAGCAGTACTTC
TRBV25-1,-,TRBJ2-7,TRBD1,CASRARDSTYEQYF,TGTGCCAGCAGAGCCCGGGACAGTACCTACGAGCAGTACTTC
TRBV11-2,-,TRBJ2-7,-,CASSLVITAYEQYF,TGTGCCAGCAGCTTAGTAATCACAGCCTACGAGCAGTACTTC
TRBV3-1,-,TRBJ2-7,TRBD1,CASSLTHGQEYSYEQYF,TGTGCCAGCAGCCTAACTCATGGACAGGAGTACTCCTACGAGCAGTACTTC
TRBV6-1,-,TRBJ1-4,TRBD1,CASSSRQGATNEKLFF,TGTGCCAGCAGCTCAAGACAGGGGGCAACTAATGAAAAACTGTTTTTT
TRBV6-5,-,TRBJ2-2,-,CASSYSVEYPNTGELFF,TGTGCCAGCAGTTACTCCGTAGAATACCCGAACACCGGGGAGCTGTTTTTT
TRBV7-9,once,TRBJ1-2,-,CASGGDYGYTF,TGTGCCAGCGGGGGTGACTATGGCTACACCTTC
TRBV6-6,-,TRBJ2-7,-,CASLGGPTYEQYF,TGTGCCAGCTTAGGGGGGCCAACCTACGAGCAGTACTTC
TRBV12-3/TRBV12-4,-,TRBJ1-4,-,CASRTLSNEKLFF,TGTGCCAGCAGAACGCTTAGTAATGAAAAACTGTTTTTT
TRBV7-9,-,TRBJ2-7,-,CASSYRGDYEQYF,TGTGCCAGCAGTTACCGGGGAGATTACGAGCAGTACTTC
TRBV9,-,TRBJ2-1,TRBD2,CASSVGLRNPNEQFF,TGTGCCAGCAGCGTGGGACTAAGGAACCCCAATGAGCAGTTCTTC
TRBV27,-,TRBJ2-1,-,CASSLASTYNEQFF,TGTGCCAGCAGTTTGGCGAGTACCTACAATGAGCAGTTCTTC
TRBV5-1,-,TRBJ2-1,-,CASRPPDRDYNEQFF,TGCGCCAGCAGGCCCCCGGACAGAGACTACAATGAGCAGTTCTTC
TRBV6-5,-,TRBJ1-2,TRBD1,CASSSIAGTAHYGYTF,TGTGCCAGCAGTTCCATAGCCGGGACAGCCCACTATGGCTACACCTTC
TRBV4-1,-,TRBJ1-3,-,CASSQDSLGARNTIYF,TGCGCCAGCAGCCAAGATTCCCTCGGAGCCCGAAACACCATATATTTT
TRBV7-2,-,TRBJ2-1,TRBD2,CASSLYSGGPNNEQFF,TGTGCCAGCAGCTTGTACAGCGGGGGGCCAAACAATGAGCAGTTCTTC
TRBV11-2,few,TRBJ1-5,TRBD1,CASSLPGQPHPYSNQPQHF,TGTGCCAGCAGCTTACCGGGACAGCCCCACCCATATAGCAATCAGCCCCAGCATTTT
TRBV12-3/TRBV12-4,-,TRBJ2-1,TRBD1,CASSEGGTEQFF,TGTGCCAGCAGCGAAGGGGGCACTGAGCAGTTCTTC
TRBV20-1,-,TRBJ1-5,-,CSARDIGPARNQPQHF,TGCAGTGCTAGAGATATTGGGCCAGCCCGCAATCAGCCCCAGCATTTT
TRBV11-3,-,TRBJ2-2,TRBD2,CASSRSDGGYEVGELFF,TGTGCCAGCAGTCGAAGCGACGGGGGGTACGAGGTCGGGGAGCTGTTTTTT
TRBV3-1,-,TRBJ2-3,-,CASSAPWGTGTDTQYF,TGTGCCAGCAGCGCACCGTGGGGAACTGGCACAGATACGCAGTATTTT
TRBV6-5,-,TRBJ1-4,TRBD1,CASSYSGQVPNEKLFF,TGTGCCAGCAGTTACTCTGGACAGGTTCCTAATGAAAAACTGTTTTTT
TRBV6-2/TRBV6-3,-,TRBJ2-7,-,CASSYSRVFEQYF,TGTGCCAGCAGTTACTCGAGGGTCTTCGAGCAGTACTTC
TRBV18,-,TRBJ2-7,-,CASSSPESRVYEQYF,TGTGCCAGCTCAAGCCCTGAAAGCAGGGTCTACGAGCAGTACTTC
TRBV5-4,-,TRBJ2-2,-,CASSFVPLTGELFF,TGTGCCAGCAGCTTTGTTCCCTTGACCGGGGAGCTGTTTTTT
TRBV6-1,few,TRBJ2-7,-,CASKSGSYEQYF,TGTGCCAGCAAATCAGGGTCCTACGAGCAGTACTTC
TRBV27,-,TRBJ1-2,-,CASRTADGPYGYTF,TGTGCCAGCAGGACGGCGGACGGTCCCTATGGCTACACCTTC
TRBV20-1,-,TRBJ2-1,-,CSAPQPDSSYNEQFF,TGCAGTGCTCCCCAGCCGGACAGCTCCTACAATGAGCAGTTCTTC
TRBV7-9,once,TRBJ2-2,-,CASPVWSGELFF,TGTGCCAGCCCTGTTTGGTCCGGGGAGCTGTTTTTT
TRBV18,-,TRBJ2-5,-,CASSPLQETQYF,TGTGCCAGCTCACCCCTCCAAGAGACCCAGTACTTC
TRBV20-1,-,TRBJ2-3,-,CSASQGRSSTDTQYF,TGCAGTGCCTCCCAGGGGCGGTCAAGCACAGATACGCAGTATTTT
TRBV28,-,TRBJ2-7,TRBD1,CASSVTGTGAEQYF,TGTGCCAGCAGCGTAACCGGGACAGGGGCCGAGCAGTACTTC
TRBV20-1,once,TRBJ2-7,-,CSARDSGTYEQYF,TGCAGTGCTAGAGATTCAGGTACCTACGAGCAGTACTTC
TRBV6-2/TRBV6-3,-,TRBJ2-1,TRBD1,CASSRSTGSGYNEQFF,TGTGCCAGCAGTCGCTCGACAGGGTCGGGATACAATGAGCAGTTCTTC
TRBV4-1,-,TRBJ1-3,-,CASSQEGETTGNTIYF,TGCGCCAGCAGCCAAGAAGGAGAGACAACTGGAAACACCATATATTTT
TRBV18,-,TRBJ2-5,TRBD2,CASSPPREGQSRETQYF,TGTGCCAGCTCACCACCCCGGGAGGGACAAAGCAGGGAGACCCAGTACTTC
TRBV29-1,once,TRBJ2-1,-,CSVEDGQEGHNEQFF,TGCAGCGTTGAAGACGGGCAGGAGGGACACAATGAGCAGTTCTTC
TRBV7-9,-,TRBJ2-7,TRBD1,CASSLSGGQAAVEQYF,TGTGCCAGCAGCTTATCCGGGGGACAGGCCGCTGTCGAGCAGTACTTC
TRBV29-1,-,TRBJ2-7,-,CSVEDPGQHQPAGYEQYF,TGCAGCGTTGAAGACCCGGGACAACACCAACCCGCTGGCTACGAGCAGTACTTC
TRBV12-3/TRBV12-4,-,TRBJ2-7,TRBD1,CASSSPGTGIRYEQYF,TGTGCCAGCAGCTCCCCCGGGACAGGTATTCGGTACGAGCAGTACTTC
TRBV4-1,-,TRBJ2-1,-,CASSPRLNPPEQFF,TGCGCCAGCAGCCCCCGACTAAACCCACCTGAGCAGTTCTTC
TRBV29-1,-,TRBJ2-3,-,CSVDGTSTDTQYF,TGCAGCGTTGACGGGACTAGCACAGATACGCAGTATTTT
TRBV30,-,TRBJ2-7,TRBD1,CAWSVTAGQGAYEQYF,TGTGCCTGGAGTGTAACAGCGGGACAGGGGGCCTACGAGCAGTACTTC
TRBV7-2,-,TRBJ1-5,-,CASSPREFQPQHF,TGTGCCAGCAGTCCCAGGGAGTTTCAGCCCCAGCATTTT
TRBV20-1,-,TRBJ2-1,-,CSATNVYNEQFF,TGCAGTGCTACAAACGTGTACAATGAGCAGTTCTTC
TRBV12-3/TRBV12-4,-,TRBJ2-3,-,CASSLGGTTDTQYF,TGTGCCAGCAGTTTAGGGGGGACCACAGATACGCAGTATTTT
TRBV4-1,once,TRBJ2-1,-,CASSQEPSYNEQFF,TGCGCCAGCAGCCAAGAACCGTCCTACAATGAGCAGTTCTTC
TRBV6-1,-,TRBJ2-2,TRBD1,CASLTFTGTGYGELFF,TGTGCCAGCCTTACCTTTACCGGGACAGGGTATGGAGAGCTGTTTTTT
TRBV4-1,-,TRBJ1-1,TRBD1,CASSQVTGTGLTEAFF,TGCGCCAGCAGCCAAGTAACCGGGACAGGCCTCACTGAAGCTTTCTTT
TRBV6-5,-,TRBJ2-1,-,CASSFSTNNEQFF,TGTGCCAGCAGTTTCAGCACTAACAATGAGCAGTTCTTC
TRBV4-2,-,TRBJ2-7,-,CASSQEAEESSYEQYF,TGTGCCAGCAGCCAAGAGGCTGAAGAGAGCTCCTACGAGCAGTACTTC
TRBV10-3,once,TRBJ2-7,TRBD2,CAISEPGPSQRGSYEQYF,TGTGCCATCAGTGAGCCCGGGCCGAGCCAGCGGGGCTCCTACGAGCAGTACTTC
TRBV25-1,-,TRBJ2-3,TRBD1,CASSGTGTGGTDTQYF,TGTGCCAGCAGTGGTACGGGGACAGGGGGCACAGATACGCAGTATTTT
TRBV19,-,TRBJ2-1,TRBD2,CASSTLAGGSYNEQFF,TGTGCCAGTAGTACGCTGGCGGGGGGATCCTACAATGAGCAGTTCTTC